This T cell receptor (beta chain) is from a study of cytomegalovirus exposure and HLA in healthy donors. Study as a whole: The 90 to 150 validation repertoires used a platform that matched the one used for the 550 to 800 first-cohort repertoires, as a later analysis reported. Notes on the study in general: As was reported, the classifier diagnosed cytomegalovirus status with high specificity and sensitivity.

Donors were drawn from the 120-subject validation cohort, separate from the roughly 700-subject first cohort. The assay was immunoSEQ multiplex PCR, and TCRdb's table has in-frame clones only and misses some. In the table there are more than 300,000 clones, 80% to 90% of which are singletons. The CDR3 has 15 amino acids. With 0 bases removed from V and 3 bases from J, the gap between germline ends came to 9 bases. Germline CDR1 MNHEY, CDR2 SVGAGI. On this clone itself: Its antigen is still unknown.

This sequence was found in a woman between 18 and 29 years old in good health and CMV-seronegative. Sequencing input: PBMCs. This chain links TRBV6-5 with TRBJ1-5, with D unresolved. The DNA of the CDR3 is TGTGCCAGCAGTTACTCGACTGGCCCCAATCAGCCCCAGCATTTT. This encodes CASSYSTGPNQPQHF.